A single TCR beta chain is shown here with its context. Exposed study participants had met a COVID-19 case within 2 weeks before entry. This sample stems from a study of blood T cell repertoires in COVID-19. Study-level information: The samples span acute and convalescent COVID-19 from the United States, Italy and Spain. PBMCs, B-cell-depleted T cells, or T cells provided the cDNA or gDNA that made up the material.

Original processing notes: For nucleated cells, counts were estimated from reference gene primer amplification. Here immunoSEQ multiplex PCR was the method, and the copy in TCRdb shows in-frame clones only, minus some. V, J and clone size were drawn from that table, and D and trimming were deduced from the DNA. This sample carries about 270,000 clones, approximately 89% of them seen once, and the ten largest clones take 2.8%. The CDR3 runs to 15 residues. CDR1 and CDR2 (germline): WNHNN, SYGVQD (reference sequence). V was pared by 7 bases and J by 10 bases, with 10 bases of the junction left unmatched.

Sequenced: PBMCs or T cells enriched from blood (not recorded which). The TCR originated in a man aged 35 to 55 who had been exposed to COVID-19. The chain combines TRBV10-1 with TRBJ1-6; TRBD1 agrees at 10 bases. CDR3 sequence: CASNPGQGFWSPLHF. The CDR3, as DNA: TGCGCCAGCAATCCGGGACAGGGGTTTTGGTCACCCCTCCACTTT.